One and the same sample provided the 11 T cell receptor beta chains below, sequenced in a study of CD8 T cells in Susac syndrome. RNA, at about 0.5 to 1 ug, was reverse transcribed with random hexamers. TCRdb reprocessed the immunoSEQ multiplex PCR reads with MiXCR, giving one entry per CDR3 protein. The table shows under 550,000 distinct CDR3 sequences, with approximately 85% occurring only once. The sample was CD8+ T cells from PBMCs. The receptors here all came from a human donor with multiple sclerosis.

CDR3 sequence reads: CASSPTGLYEQYF. The CDR3 coding sequence is TGTGCCAGCAGTCCGACAGGCCTCTACGAGCAGTACTTC. The V and J genes are TRBV27 and TRBJ2-7; the D gene is possibly TRBD1 (6 bases). There are 13 residues in the CDR3. Deletions cut 5 bases from V and 3 bases from J, with 11 bases between. Germline CDR1 is MNHEY and CDR2 is SMNVEV (reference sequence).

The chain combines TRBV4-1 with TRBJ2-1; D is possibly TRBD2 (6 bases). The V and J ends lost 0 bases and 3 bases respectively, with 18 bases between them. The CDR3 is made up of 18 amino acids. Germline CDR1 and CDR2: MGHRA and YSYEKL. CDR3 nucleotide sequence: TGCGCCAGCAGCCAAGAGAACGGCCTTATCGGGAGCTACAATGAGCAGTTCTTC. Residues: CASSQENGLIGSYNEQFF.

The chain combines TRBV2 with TRBJ2-7, with 10 bases lining up with TRBD1. CDR3 length equals 12 residues. CDR1 and CDR2 (germline): SNHLY, FYNNEI. V lost 9 bases, J lost 5 bases, and 4 bases stayed unmatched. CDR3 sequence reads: CASKTGGDEQYF. The DNA for the CDR3 is TGTGCCAGTAAGACAGGGGGCGACGAGCAGTACTTC.

The CDR3 DNA is TGTGCCAGCAGGTCCGGGACTTCCGCACCCGGGGAGCTGTTTTTT. Its translation is CASRSGTSAPGELFF. This chain connects TRBV9 to TRBJ2-2; a possible D gene is TRBD2 (6 bases). The length of the CDR3 is 15 residues. Germline V CDR1 and CDR2: SGDLS, YYNGEE. The germline V and J ends were trimmed by 5 bases and 6 bases, with 17 bases remaining between them.

This clonotype was found once. V usage is TRBV12-3 or TRBV12-4 and J usage is TRBJ2-7, with TRBD1 matching 7 bases. Unmatched junction bases numbered 6, after V lost 0 bases and J lost 10 bases. This CDR3 contains 13 residues. The CDR3 DNA reads as TGTGCCAGCAGTTTAGCGCGAGACAGGGTCCAGTACTTC. It translates to CASSLARDRVQYF.

V usage is TRBV7-6 and J usage is TRBJ1-1; D may be TRBD1 (6 bases). In germline, CDR1 is SGHVS, CDR2 FNYEAQ. This CDR3 contains 14 residues. Trimming cost V 5 bases and J 7 bases, with 17 bases left between them. CDR3 sequence reads: CASSLRTGAIEAFF. DNA for the CDR3: TGTGCCAGCAGCCTTCGGACGGGGGCGATTGAAGCTTTCTTT.

The chain has TRBV10-3 and TRBJ2-2; D unresolved. This CDR3 contains 13 residues. Germline loops: CDR1 ENHRY, CDR2 SYGVKD. V was shortened by 3 bases and J by 5 bases, with 7 bases between the two germline ends. CDR3 loop: CAISDISTGELFF. CDR3 DNA sequence: TGTGCCATCAGTGATATCAGTACCGGGGAGCTGTTTTTT.

The chain uses TRBV6-5 and TRBJ2-5, with D uncertain. The CDR3 runs to 14 residues. The germline CDR1 and CDR2 sequences are MNHEY and SVGAGI. V shed 3 bases and J shed 2 bases, with 10 bases lying between them. DNA of the CDR3: TGTGCCAGCAGTTATGGCCCTGATCAAGAGACCCAGTACTTC. It encodes CASSYGPDQETQYF.

This clonotype has only one observation. The DNA for the CDR3 is TGTGCCAGCACCCCGTCGCCTAGCGTCGGCGGGGAGCTGTTTTTT. This sequence encodes CASTPSPSVGGELFF. The V and J genes are TRBV5-6 and TRBJ2-2; D may be TRBD2 (6 bases). This CDR3 region has 15 residues. The germline CDR1 and CDR2 sequences are SGHDT and YYEEEE. The V end lost 6 bases, the J end lost 7 bases, and 19 bases lay between the germline ends.

V is TRBV4-2 and J is TRBJ1-3; TRBD1 matches at 9 bases. Germline V gene sequence: CDR1 LGHNA, CDR2 YNFKEQ. The CDR3 runs 15 residues. The V segment lost 5 bases and the J segment 8 bases; nucleotides outside the gene matches: 10. The DNA of the CDR3 is TGTGCCAGCAGCGGCCGGGACAGGGACGAAGACACCATATATTTT. It codes for CASSGRDRDEDTIYF.

The chain uses TRBV4-1 and TRBJ1-2; D remains ambiguous. Per germline, CDR1 MGHRA and CDR2 YSYEKL. The CDR3 is made up of 14 amino acids. Trimming took off 0 bases at V and 1 base at J, with 6 bases between the two ends. The CDR3 sequence: CASSQETGNYGYTF. CDR3 coding DNA: TGCGCCAGCAGCCAAGAGACGGGTAACTATGGCTACACCTTC.